The present entry profiles one T cell receptor beta chain with its context. What this receptor recognizes is not known. Base qualities are not at hand, and no much larger clone is one base apart. The trial excluded patients who had a history of autoimmune disease or who were on systemic immunosuppression. Peripheral blood for TCR sequencing was drawn from every dose cohort at baseline, at cycle 4 day 1 and at cycle 7 day 1. Samples came from an open-label, multicenter, first-in-human phase I dose-escalation trial of ivuxolimab. Adults with locally advanced or metastatic melanoma, renal cell carcinoma, hepatocellular carcinoma or head and neck squamous cell carcinoma were enrolled in the trial. CD4+ and CD8+ T cells were sorted separately from peripheral blood before TCR sequencing. The sample belongs to a study of OX40 agonist ivuxolimab in advanced cancers. Some background on the complete study: The costimulatory receptor OX40 (CD134) was targeted by ivuxolimab, a fully human IgG2 agonistic monoclonal antibody. Intravenous ivuxolimab was administered to patients every 2 weeks at six dose levels: 0.01, 0.1, 0.3, 1.5, 3 and 10 mg/kg. Among the approximately 50 dose-escalation patients, some 20 had hepatocellular carcinoma, around 15 melanoma, 9 renal cell carcinoma and 9 head and neck cancer. In the dose-escalation cohort, roughly 80% of patients were male, and the mean age was about 55 years, with a range of 23 to 79. Patients were allowed to have had prior anti-PD-1, anti-PD-L1 or anti-CTLA-4 therapy, and approximately 37% of the dose-escalation patients had been treated with checkpoint inhibitors. Three dose-escalation patients achieved partial responses, one with hepatocellular carcinoma and two with cutaneous melanoma. Peripheral TCRbeta sequencing aimed to test whether ivuxolimab altered TCR sequence diversity and caused clonal T-cell expansion. The paper describes the monotherapy dose-escalation part (N = 52 patients) of the phase I trial of ivuxolimab.

Results the study describes overall, beyond this receptor: On average, CD8+ T cells showed more expanded clones than CD4+ T cells after ivuxolimab. Clonal expansion of both CD4+ and CD8+ blood T cells was observed from baseline to week 6 at doses 0.1 to 3.0 mg/kg. Which antigens the clonally expanded peripheral T cells were specific for was not determined. Partial responders in the 0.1-3.0 mg/kg groups had among the lowest normalized peripheral clonal expansion, especially among CD8+ T cells. Low levels of normalized T-cell clonal expansion were also seen in some nonresponding patients.

Genomic DNA was isolated from the sorted cells so that the TCRbeta CDR3 region could be sequenced. TCRbeta CDR3 regions were sequenced using the immunoSEQ Assay. As stored in TCRdb, this immuneACCESS dataset retains in-frame rearrangements with V and J assigned. A fraction of the clones does not appear; measured against another copy, unresolved V genes explain less than half of the discrepancy, and the remainder lacks a known reason. Present in this sample are approximately 44,000 clones, roughly 82% of which were seen just once. Around 2.6% of the sample is in the top ten clones. The source is an adult with an advanced solid tumor such as melanoma, head and neck, liver or kidney cancer. This material consisted of CD4+ or CD8+ T cells sorted from blood, taken in a trial of the OX40 agonist ivuxolimab.

The base sequence is TGCGCCAGCCGCCGCACCCAGCAGGGGGCCGGCGAGCAGTACTTC. Its amino acids are CASRRTQQGAGEQYF. Recombination joined TRBV5-1 with TRBJ2-7, and 8 junctional nucleotides match TRBD1. V is pruned by 7 bases and J by 6 bases, leaving 15 bases of the junction without a gene match. The CDR3 contains 15 residues, cysteine and phenylalanine counted. CDR3 DNA only is kept here, 45 bases in frame from base 1. As encoded in the germline V gene, CDR1 is SGHRS while CDR2 is YFSETQ.